This T cell receptor beta chain originates from a study of blood T cell repertoires in COVID-19. In the study overall: COVID-19 samples, acute and convalescent, were from the United States, Italy and Spain. From T cells, B-cell-depleted T cells, or PBMCs came the material, which was cDNA or gDNA.

CDR3 length equals 18 residues. Trimming cost V 5 bases and J 0 bases; bases outside gene matches: 8. CDR1 SGHTA and CDR2 FQGNSA come from the germline V gene. This clone came up once. Original processing methods: Amplification of reference gene primers was used by the study to estimate nucleated cell counts. Only in-frame clones appear in the TCRdb table, and some are missing; sequencing was by immunoSEQ multiplex PCR. V and J calls and clone size are given by that table; D and trimming were obtained from the DNA. This sample carries fewer than 200,000 clones, over 75% of them seen once, and the ten largest clones take more than 8%.

The clonotype comes from a woman aged 80 or older with acute or convalescent COVID-19. The sample was peripheral blood. The chain carries TRBV7-2 and TRBJ2-1, with 12 bases aligning to TRBD2. CDR3 in amino acids: CASSLPGLAGGSYNEQFF. CDR3 nucleotide sequence: TGTGCCAGCAGCCTCCCGGGACTAGCGGGTGGCTCCTACAATGAGCAGTTCTTC.